This TCR beta chain comes out of a study of regulatory T cells in long-lasting Graves disease. This clonotype was seen repeatedly, ten times or more. The target antigen is unknown. Study-level results: A greater number of public clonotypes (fewer than 3,000) was shared by persistent patients than by new patients (roughly 930). TRBV28, TRBJ1-2 and TRBJ2-5 emerged as the favored segments in persistent disease. Patients with persistent Graves' had lower TCR diversity than newly diagnosed patients.

The junction had 3 bases not matched to a gene; V was cut back by 1 base and J by 8 bases. The germline gives CDR1 SNHLY, CDR2 FYNNEI. The CDR3 has 14 residues. Indicated time point: persistent/refractory GD, antithyroid drugs over 5 years with positive TRAb. PBMC-derived RNA was used for the TCR library. Building of the TCR beta libraries involved iRepertoire HTBI primers and Arm-PCR of CDR3 regions. TCRdb processed the multiplex PCR reads anew with MiXCR; each CDR3 protein has one entry. The table shows over 650,000 distinct CDR3 sequences, with 30% occurring only once. The TCR originated in a female donor with Graves disease. V and J are TRBV2 and TRBJ2-5; TRBD1 aligns across 11 bases. The material was peripheral blood mononuclear cells (PBMCs), obtained when the disease was refractory, from a patient treated with antithyroid drugs. As DNA, the CDR3 is TGTGCCAGCAGTGAAGGGGACAGGGGGAAAACCCAGTACTTC. It encodes CASSEGDRGKTQYF.